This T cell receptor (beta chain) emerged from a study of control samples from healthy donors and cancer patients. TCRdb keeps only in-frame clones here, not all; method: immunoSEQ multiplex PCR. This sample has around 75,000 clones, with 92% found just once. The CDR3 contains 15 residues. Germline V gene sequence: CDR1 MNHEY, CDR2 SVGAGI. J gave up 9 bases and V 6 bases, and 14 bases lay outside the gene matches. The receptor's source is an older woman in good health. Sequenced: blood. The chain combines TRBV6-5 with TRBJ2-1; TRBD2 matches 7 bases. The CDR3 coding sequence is TGTGCCAGCAGCCGAGAAGCGGGAAGGGAAATTGAGCAGTTCTTC. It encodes CASSREAGREIEQFF.